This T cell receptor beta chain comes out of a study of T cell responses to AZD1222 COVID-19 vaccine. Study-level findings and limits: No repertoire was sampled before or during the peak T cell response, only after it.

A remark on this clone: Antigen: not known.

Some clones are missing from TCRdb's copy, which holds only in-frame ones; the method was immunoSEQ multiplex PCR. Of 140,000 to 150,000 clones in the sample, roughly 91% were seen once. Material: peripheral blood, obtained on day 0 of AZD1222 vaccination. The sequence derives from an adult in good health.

The CDR3 reads CASGFGVRANTEAFF. The CDR3 DNA follows: TGTGCTAGTGGTTTCGGGGTTAGGGCGAACACTGAAGCTTTCTTT. This chain links TRBV12-5 with TRBJ1-1; D unclear. The length of the CDR3 is 15 residues. The germline CDR1 and CDR2 sequences are LGHNT and FRNRAP. The ends were cut back, 3 bases at V and 1 base at J, with 12 bases in the middle.